Below, 15 T cell receptor beta chains from the same sample are listed, as sequenced in a study of Ad26.COV2.S vaccination and SARS-CoV-2 variants. Treatment here: some 20 received Ad26.COV2.S at low or high dose, single or two shots; about 5 received placebo; per-sample allocation not given. Sampling occurred on day 63 after the first vaccine or placebo injection. Sequenced by immunoSEQ multiplex PCR; TCRdb stores in-frame clones only, minus some. Here the sample spans around 400,000 clones, 83% being singletons. Sequenced here: peripheral blood, sampled in a trial of Ad26.COV2.S vaccine versus placebo. The receptors were sampled from a person between 18 and 65 years old who received the Ad26.COV2.S COVID-19 vaccine or a placebo.

The CDR3 nucleotides are TGCGCCAGCAGCTTGACGGCGGGAGGAAGTACAGATACGCAGTATTTT. This translates into CASSLTAGGSTDTQYF. V and J are TRBV5-1 and TRBJ2-3; 8 bases fit TRBD2. The length of the CDR3 is 16 residues. In germline, CDR1 is SGHRS, CDR2 YFSETQ. J was trimmed by 3 bases and V by 1 base; bases with no gene match: 7.

V usage is TRBV4-1 and J usage is TRBJ2-5; D remains ambiguous. The V end lost 2 bases, the J end lost 2 bases, and 9 bases lay between the germline ends. Germline CDR1 reads MGHRA; CDR2 reads YSYEKL. CDR3 size: 14 residues. CDR3 loop: CASSQLVFQETQYF. The CDR3 bases are TGCGCCAGCAGCCAACTCGTCTTTCAAGAGACCCAGTACTTC.

This sequence joins TRBV2 and TRBJ2-1, with a weak D call TRBD2 (6 bases). CDR3 size: 12 residues. CDR1 SNHLY and CDR2 FYNNEI come from the germline V gene. Trimming cost V 6 bases and J 8 bases, with 11 bases left between them. The CDR3 sequence: CASRAPSDEQFF. CDR3 sequence (DNA): TGTGCCAGCAGAGCCCCTAGCGATGAGCAGTTCTTC. Together with reference TRBV2 and TRBJ2-1, the CDR3 gives the full variable domain: EPEVTQTPSHQVTQMGQEVILRCVPISNHLYFYWYRQILGQKVEFLVSFYNNEISEKSEIFDDQFSVERPDGSNFTLKIRSTKLEDSAMYFCASRAPSDEQFFGPGTRLTVL.

The chain joins TRBV5-4 to TRBJ2-1, with 10 bases fitting TRBD1. CDR3 length: 14 amino acids. Trimming took 5 bases from V and 8 from J; bases not matched to a gene: 7. The V gene's germline CDR1 is SGHNT and CDR2 YYREEE (reference sequence). The DNA of the CDR3 is TGTGCCAGCAGTCGGACAGGGGGAGACTATGAGCAGTTCTTC. Translating it yields CASSRTGGDYEQFF.

The chain uses TRBV6-1 and TRBJ1-5, with a weak D call TRBD1 (5 bases). V lost 2 bases to trimming and J lost 0 bases, with 8 bases between them. The CDR3 is 15 amino acids. In germline, CDR1 is MNHNS, CDR2 SASEGT. The CDR3 bases are TGTGCCAGCAGTGAACGGGACTATAGCAATCAGCCCCAGCATTTT. Amino acids: CASSERDYSNQPQHF.

This chain joins TRBV12-3 or TRBV12-4 and TRBJ2-5; possible D gene TRBD2, 6 bases. The CDR3 extends over 13 amino acids. The germline V and J ends were trimmed by 8 bases and 4 bases, with 14 bases remaining between them. The CDR3 DNA reads as TGTGCCAGCTTTCGGGGGATTGGAGAGACCCAGTACTTC. Its translation: CASFRGIGETQYF.

This clone has a handful of counts. V gene TRBV6-2 or TRBV6-3 combines with J gene TRBJ1-5; unclear D gene. Germline values: CDR1 MNHEY, CDR2 SVGEGT. The CDR3 runs 16 residues. V gave up 7 bases and J gave up 10 bases, with 26 bases separating them. The CDR3 is CASTPLSSVQGVPQHF. DNA for the CDR3: TGTGCCAGCACCCCATTATCCTCGGTTCAAGGTGTACCCCAGCATTTT.

The CDR3 spells CASSHNLIPRDGRAFF. Written as DNA, the CDR3 is TGCGCCAGCAGCCACAATTTGATCCCCCGGGACGGCCGGGCTTTCTTT. This chain uses TRBV5-1 with TRBJ1-1, with D maybe TRBD1 (5 bases). Trimming pared 4 bases from V and 11 bases from J, leaving 27 bases between. This CDR3 comprises 16 residues. Germline V gives CDR1 SGHRS, CDR2 YFSETQ. The full variable domain, rest sourced from reference TRBV5-1 and TRBJ1-1, is KAGVTQTPRYLIKTRGQQVTLSCSPISGHRSVSWYQQTPGQGLQFLFEYFSETQRNKGNFPGRFSGRQFSNSRSEMNVSTLELGDSALYLCASSHNLIPRDGRAFFGQGTRLTVV.

The rearrangement uses TRBV5-5 and TRBJ2-7, with a weak D call TRBD1 (5 bases). The CDR3 extends over 13 amino acids. Trimming pared 0 bases from V and 4 bases from J, leaving 8 bases between. Germline CDR1 reads SGHKS; CDR2 reads YYEKEE (reference sequence). CDR3 amino acids: CASSLGQLYEQYF. Here the CDR3 DNA reads TGTGCCAGCAGCTTGGGACAGCTTTACGAGCAGTACTTC.

The genes are TRBV29-1 and TRBJ2-1; TRBD2 agrees at 8 bases. CDR3 length: 14 residues. CDR1 SQVTM and CDR2 ANQGSEA come from the germline V gene. The J segment lost 6 bases and the V segment lost 1 base, leaving 5 bases of the junction unmatched. In DNA, the CDR3 is TGCAGCGTTGAAGGTAGCGGGGTAAGCAATGAGCAGTTCTTC. Encoded protein: CSVEGSGVSNEQFF.

This chain joins TRBV25-1 and TRBJ1-1; D not certain. Germline assignment: CDR1 MGHDK and CDR2 SYGVNS. Between the trimmed V and J ends, which lost 6 bases and 0 bases, there was a span of 8 bases. This CDR3 is 13 amino acids long. CDR3 bases: TGTGCCAGCAGGGATGGTGTGAACACTGAAGCTTTCTTT. Protein: CASRDGVNTEAFF. Filled out from reference TRBV25-1 and TRBJ1-1, the complete variable domain reads EADIYQTPRYLVIGTGKKITLECSQTMGHDKMYWYQQDPGMELHLIHYSYGVNSTEKGDLSSESTVSRIRTEHFPLTLESARPSHTSQYLCASRDGVNTEAFFGQGTRLTVV.

The CDR3: CASSQISGYGYTF. The CDR3 nucleotides read TGTGCCAGCAGCCAAATTTCGGGATATGGCTACACCTTC. The V call is TRBV7-9, the J call TRBJ1-2; no clear D. The V gene's germline CDR1 is SEHNR and CDR2 FQNEAQ (reference sequence). The CDR3 sequence is 13 residues long. Trimming removed 5 bases at V and 5 bases at J, with 12 bases between.

The chain employs TRBV25-1 and TRBJ2-7; TRBD1 matches 7 bases. Germline V gives CDR1 MGHDK, CDR2 SYGVNS. The CDR3 covers 13 residues. J lost 3 bases, V lost 5 bases, and 4 bases had no gene match. The CDR3 spells CASSNAGGYEQYF. CDR3 sequence (DNA): TGTGCCAGCAGTAACGCAGGGGGCTACGAGCAGTACTTC.

The chain is built from TRBV6-5 and TRBJ2-1; 9 nucleotides agree with TRBD1. Germline-derived CDR1 and CDR2 are MNHEY and SVGAGI. This CDR3 contains 14 residues. The V segment lost 7 bases and the J segment 6 bases; nucleotides outside the gene matches: 7. CDR3 sequence: CASTGTGSGNEQFF. CDR3 DNA sequence: TGTGCCAGCACCGGGACAGGGTCAGGCAATGAGCAGTTCTTC.

Written as DNA, the CDR3 is TGTGCCAGCAGCTTGGGACTAGCGGGAGGGGCCAAAAACATTCAGTACTTC. This translates into CASSLGLAGGAKNIQYF. The genes are TRBV7-6 and TRBJ2-4; 16 bases map to TRBD2. With V trimmed by 3 bases and J by 1 base, 0 bases remained unmatched. The CDR3 loop spans 17 amino acids. CDR1 and CDR2 (germline): SGHVS, FNYEAQ.